The 27 T cell receptor beta chains below all came from one sample that was sequenced in a study of blood T cell repertoires in COVID-19. The protocol was immunoSEQ multiplex PCR, while the TCRdb copy is restricted to in-frame clones and leaves out a portion. The sample includes over 100,000 clones, approximately 87% seen only once; the top ten take 6.6%. The specimen was peripheral blood. These receptor sequences come from a woman in her forties or fifties with acute or convalescent COVID-19.

Here the CDR3 DNA reads TGTGCCAGCCGACTTCAGGGTACCGGGGAGCTGTTTTTT. Encoded protein: CASRLQGTGELFF. The V call is TRBV12-3 or TRBV12-4, the J call TRBJ2-2; D is perhaps TRBD1 (5 bases). CDR3 size: 13 residues. V was clipped by 8 bases and J by 5 bases, with 12 bases between them.

A word on this clone: This could be a read error, since a much larger clone is one nucleotide away. V gene TRBV7-3 combines with J gene TRBJ1-1; the D gene is possibly TRBD1 (5 bases). Between the trimmed V and J ends, which lost 2 bases and 1 base, there was a span of 5 bases. The length of the CDR3 is 13 residues. Per the germline V gene, CDR1 is SGHTA and CDR2 is FQGTGA. Written as DNA, the CDR3 is TGTGCCAGCAGCTTAGGACAGAACACTGAAGCTTTCTTT. This encodes CASSLGQNTEAFF. The variable domain in full, completed from reference TRBV7-3 and TRBJ1-1, reads GAGVSQTPSNKVTEKGKYVELRCDPISGHTALYWYRQSLGQGPEFLIYFQGTGAADDSGLPNDRFFAVRPEGSVSTLKIQRTERGDSAVYLCASSLGQNTEAFFGQGTRLTVV.

The gene calls are TRBV5-1 and TRBJ2-7; 11 bases are a match to TRBD2. This CDR3 spans 14 amino acids. The germline CDR1 and CDR2 sequences are SGHRS and YFSETQ. The ends lost 4 bases at V and 3 bases at J; junction bases unmatched: 3. In DNA form, the CDR3 reads TGCGCCAGCAGCGACGGGACTAGCGGCTACGAGCAGTACTTC. Encoded protein: CASSDGTSGYEQYF.

The gene calls are TRBV30 and TRBJ1-2; 7 nucleotides agree with TRBD1. Germline CDR1 GTSNPN, CDR2 SVGIG (reference sequence). The trim removed 7 bases at V and 4 bases at J, leaving 9 bases unmatched. The length of the CDR3 is 13 residues. This CDR3 is CASSRDRAYGYTF. The CDR3 DNA reads TGTGCCTCTTCCCGAGACAGGGCCTATGGCTACACCTTC. The variable domain in full, with the rest retrieved from reference TRBV30 and TRBJ1-2, is SQTIHQWPATLVQPVGSPLSLECTVEGTSNPNLYWYRQAAGRGLQLLFYSVGIGQISSEVPQNLSASRPQDRQFILSSKKLLLSDSGFYLCASSRDRAYGYTFGSGTRLTVV.

The rearrangement joins TRBV21-1 to TRBJ1-2. TRBV21-1 is a pseudogene. The CDR3 contains 13 residues. CDR3 in amino acids: CASSNGVNYGYTF. CDR3 in DNA: TGTGCCAGCAGCAACGGAGTTAACTATGGCTACACCTTC.

V gene TRBV13 combines with J gene TRBJ2-1, with a weak D call TRBD2 (5 bases). The V gene lost 5 bases and the J gene lost 8 bases, with 13 bases spanning the gap. Per germline, CDR1 PRHDT and CDR2 FYEKMQ (reference sequence). The CDR3 is made up of 13 amino acids. The CDR3 here is CASSVTGGHEQFF. The DNA for the CDR3 is TGTGCCAGCAGCGTTACCGGCGGGCATGAGCAGTTCTTC.

The CDR3 sequence: CASSQDPTGARNYGYTF. CDR3 DNA: TGCGCCAGCAGCCAAGATCCGACAGGCGCGAGAAACTATGGCTACACCTTC. The chain joins TRBV4-1 to TRBJ1-2; TRBD1 might be the D (6 bases). This CDR3 has 17 amino acids. V lost 0 bases, J lost 2 bases, and 16 bases lay in between. Looked up from germline, CDR1 is MGHRA and CDR2 is YSYEKL.

The chain carries TRBV5-1 and TRBJ1-1, with TRBD1 matching over 7 bases. J lost 1 base, V lost 3 bases, and 3 bases had no gene match. This CDR3 is 14 amino acids long. The V gene's germline CDR1 is SGHRS and CDR2 YFSETQ. The CDR3 protein is CASSSTGTNTEAFF. The CDR3 nucleotides are TGCGCCAGCAGCTCGACAGGGACGAACACTGAAGCTTTCTTT.

This clone was seen repeatedly, ten times or more. V usage is TRBV19 and J usage is TRBJ1-1; tentatively, D is TRBD1 (5 bases). The CDR3 length is 13 residues. The germline gives CDR1 LNHDA, CDR2 SQIVND (reference sequence). V was cut by 3 bases and J by 3 bases, with 8 bases left in between. CDR3 bases: TGTGCCAGTAGTATTAGGGGTTACACTGAAGCTTTCTTT. It specifies CASSIRGYTEAFF.

V is TRBV5-1 and J is TRBJ2-7; 9 bases agree with TRBD1. The V and J ends lost 5 bases and 0 bases, in that order; junction bases with no gene match: 9. Germline assignment: CDR1 SGHRS and CDR2 YFSETQ. CDR3 size: 16 residues. The CDR3: CASSTGRDRASYEQYF. CDR3 nucleotides: TGCGCCAGCAGTACTGGCCGGGACAGGGCCTCCTACGAGCAGTACTTC.

Comment on this clone: This sample also contains other DNA sequences that code for the same CDR3. The DNA of the CDR3 is TGTGCCAGCAGCTTAGACAGGGGGGCTGAAGCTTTCTTT. As protein: CASSLDRGAEAFF. J is TRBJ1-1 and V is TRBV11-2; 7 bases agree with TRBD1. The V segment lost 0 bases and the J segment 6 bases; nucleotides outside the gene matches: 1. The CDR3 covers 13 residues. From germline, CDR1 is SGHAT and CDR2 FQNNGV.

The rearrangement uses TRBV10-1 and TRBJ1-4, with TRBD1 matching over 7 bases. The CDR3 contains 14 residues. Trimming removed 9 bases from V and 1 base from J; junction bases left unmatched: 5. Germline lookup yields CDR1 WNHNN and CDR2 SYGVQD (reference sequence). CDR3 bases: TGCGCCAGACGGGACAGTCTAACTAATGAAAAACTGTTTTTT. It yields the protein CARRDSLTNEKLFF.

CDR3 nucleotide sequence: TGTGCCAGCAGCCAAGATCTTAGCAGAAATCAAGAGACCCAGTACTTC. Its protein product is CASSQDLSRNQETQYF. The chain combines TRBV3-1 (or the pseudogene TRBV3-2) with TRBJ2-5; no definite D call. Trimming removed 0 bases at V and 2 bases at J, with 13 bases between. The V gene's germline CDR1 is LGHDT and CDR2 YNNKEL (reference sequence). CDR3 length: 16 amino acids.

The V call is TRBV30, the J call TRBJ1-6; D ambiguous. CDR3 length: 14 residues. Germline values: CDR1 GTSNPN, CDR2 SVGIG (reference sequence). Trimming took 4 bases from V and 0 from J, leaving 7 bases between them. The CDR3 DNA reads TGTGCCTGGAACCCTAGCTCCTATAATTCACCCCTCCACTTT. As protein: CAWNPSSYNSPLHF.

The rearrangement links TRBV5-6 to TRBJ2-7; TRBD2 is a possible D gene (6 bases). This CDR3 is built from 15 residues. Deletions cut 0 bases from V and 2 bases from J, with 12 bases between. Germline V CDR1 and CDR2: SGHDT, YYEEEE. In nucleotides, the CDR3 is TGTGCCAGCAGCTTGGGTGGAGGGTCCCCCTACGAGCAGTACTTC. Protein sequence: CASSLGGGSPYEQYF.

The J gene is TRBJ2-1, the V gene TRBV10-3, with 8 bases lining up with TRBD1. After removal of 10 bases from V and 5 bases from J, the junction contained 10 bases not matched to a gene. There are 14 residues in the CDR3. Germline V gives CDR1 ENHRY, CDR2 SYGVKD. The CDR3 is CATFDRGVNNEQFF. The CDR3 region has the DNA TGTGCCACCTTCGACAGGGGAGTTAACAATGAGCAGTTCTTC.

The chain links TRBV19 to TRBJ1-5; 7 nucleotides line up with TRBD1. This CDR3 comprises 16 residues. Germline assignment: CDR1 LNHDA and CDR2 SQIVND (reference sequence). V was clipped by 5 bases and J by 0 bases; unmatched bases: 7. The CDR3 DNA reads as TGTGCCAGTAGTTTCACAGGGGATTATAGCAATCAGCCCCAGCATTTT. It specifies CASSFTGDYSNQPQHF.

The genes are TRBV18 and TRBJ2-1; D possibly corresponds to TRBD2 (5 bases). Germline lookup yields CDR1 KGHSH and CDR2 LQKENI. V was cut by 1 base and J by 9 bases, with 10 bases left in between. The CDR3 runs 13 residues. This chain's CDR3 is CASSPRTEGEQFF. DNA of the CDR3: TGTGCCAGCTCACCACGGACTGAGGGTGAGCAGTTCTTC.

The chain combines TRBV30 with TRBJ1-1; D gene unclear. Germline assignment: CDR1 GTSNPN and CDR2 SVGIG (reference sequence). Deletions cut 0 bases from V and 7 bases from J, with 9 bases between. The CDR3 is made up of 12 amino acids. CDR3 DNA sequence: TGTGCCTGGAGTGTACGAGGGTTTGAAGCTTTCTTT. Amino acid sequence: CAWSVRGFEAFF.

As DNA, the CDR3 is TGTGCCAGCTCACCGAACCCTCCAGGGAATATCGGTCAGCCCCAGCATTTT. Protein sequence: CASSPNPPGNIGQPQHF. V and J are TRBV18 and TRBJ1-5; D is perhaps TRBD1 (5 bases). CDR1 KGHSH and CDR2 LQKENI come from the germline V gene. The CDR3 runs to 17 residues. V was cut by 3 bases and J by 6 bases, with 21 bases left in between.

This clone was seen more than once but under ten times. This sequence joins TRBV19 and TRBJ2-5, with 16 bases that match TRBD2. This CDR3 has 16 residues. With V trimmed by 5 bases and J by 5 bases, 5 bases remained unmatched. Germline-derived CDR1 and CDR2 are LNHDA and SQIVND (reference sequence). The CDR3 nucleotides read TGTGCCAGTAGTCCGCCGGGACTAGCGGGGGGGGAGACCCAGTACTTC. Its translation is CASSPPGLAGGETQYF.

The chain is built from TRBV28 and TRBJ1-1; D perhaps matches TRBD1 (6 bases). V lost 4 bases and J lost 5, with 17 bases in between. Per germline, CDR1 MDHEN and CDR2 SYDVKM. This CDR3 spans 15 amino acids. CDR3: CASSSHSGVGTEAFF. In DNA, the CDR3 is TGTGCCAGCAGTTCGCACTCAGGGGTGGGGACTGAAGCTTTCTTT.

The chain is built from TRBV27 and TRBJ1-1; TRBD1 might be the D (5 bases). V was shortened by 2 bases and J by 1 base, with 8 bases between the two germline ends. CDR1 and CDR2 (germline): MNHEY, SMNVEV (reference sequence). The CDR3 is 14 amino acids. The CDR3 reads CASSLNGGNTEAFF. The DNA of the CDR3 is TGTGCCAGCAGTTTAAACGGGGGGAACACTGAAGCTTTCTTT.

J is TRBJ1-1 and V is TRBV28; D perhaps matches TRBD1 (5 bases). V lost 6 bases, J lost 1 base, and 12 bases lay in between. The CDR3 length is 14 residues. Germline V CDR1 and CDR2: MDHEN, SYDVKM. CDR3 residues: CASSRGTSNTEAFF. The CDR3 nucleotides read TGTGCCAGCAGCCGCGGGACTTCGAACACTGAAGCTTTCTTT.

The V and J genes are TRBV4-1 and TRBJ2-1; possible D gene TRBD2, 6 bases. V dropped 4 bases and J dropped 3 bases, with 13 bases sitting between them. This CDR3 has 15 amino acids. The germline CDR1 and CDR2 sequences are MGHRA and YSYEKL. The CDR3 nucleotides read TGCGCCAGCAGCCTCGGGCTAGCGAACTACAATGAGCAGTTCTTC. Its protein is CASSLGLANYNEQFF.

The chain couples TRBV30 to TRBJ1-5; 8 bases fit TRBD1. The CDR3 totals 13 residues. The germline V gene has CDR1 GTSNPN and CDR2 SVGIG (reference sequence). The J segment lost 5 bases and the V segment lost 5 bases, leaving 5 bases of the junction unmatched. CDR3 sequence reads: CAWQTGAHQPQHF. The CDR3 bases are TGTGCCTGGCAGACAGGGGCCCATCAGCCCCAGCATTTT. The variable domain in full, completed from reference TRBV30 and TRBJ1-5, reads SQTIHQWPATLVQPVGSPLSLECTVEGTSNPNLYWYRQAAGRGLQLLFYSVGIGQISSEVPQNLSASRPQDRQFILSSKKLLLSDSGFYLCAWQTGAHQPQHFGDGTRLSIL.

The CDR3 is CAWRTQGNTEAFF. The CDR3 nucleotides read TGTGCCTGGAGGACTCAGGGGAACACTGAAGCTTTCTTT. V gene TRBV30 combines with J gene TRBJ1-1; perhaps TRBD1 as D (5 bases). Germline CDR1 and CDR2: GTSNPN and SVGIG (reference sequence). Trimming stripped 3 bases from V and 1 base from J, with 9 bases between. The CDR3 loop spans 13 amino acids.